This record covers a single TCR beta chain. Its matching antigen is unknown. This record comes from a study of vaccination effects on CD4 cells after COVID-19. Whole-study results and caveats: In the late period after vaccination, infection- and vaccine-induced clones contracted markedly.

V lost 4 bases and J lost 2, with 11 bases in between. Germline V CDR1 and CDR2: LGHDT, YNNKEL (reference sequence). This CDR3 contains 15 residues. Data came from immunoSEQ multiplex PCR; TCRdb stores just in-frame clones and leaves some out. This sample has tens of thousands of clones; around 80% occur once, and the top ten carry 0.95% to 1.5%. Before sequencing, viral peptide pools were used by the ViraFEST assay to expand antigen-specific CD4+ T cells. With roughly 10 days of culture completed, CD4+ T cells were isolated. Of the BNT162b2 and mRNA-1273 vaccines, participants received two doses of one or the other. A density of around 2 million PBMC per well was used; these cells were cultured with roughly 10 IU/ml IL-2 and around 10 ug/ml peptides. On day 3 and again on day 7, half the medium was replaced with IL-2 medium.

The input for sequencing was CD4+ T cells from PBMCs cultured with HCoV-229E spike peptides, taken after COVID-19 vaccination. This sequence was found in a human donor who received a COVID-19 vaccine. The V call is TRBV3-1 (or the pseudogene TRBV3-2), the J call TRBJ2-2; perhaps TRBD1 as D (6 bases). The CDR3, as DNA: TGTGCCAGCAGCCCCCCGGACAGAAACACCGGGGAGCTGTTTTTT. Its protein is CASSPPDRNTGELFF.